This T cell receptor (beta chain) emerged from a study of cytomegalovirus exposure and HLA in healthy donors. CDR3 length: 19 residues. V trimming: 2 bases; J trimming: 0 bases; junction bases outside the gene matches: 15. From germline, CDR1 is SEHNR and CDR2 FQNEAQ (reference sequence). Both 60 Vbeta primers and 13 Jbeta primers went into the PCR. The table came from immunoSEQ multiplex PCR; TCRdb's copy has only in-frame clones and leaves some out. The data show under 150,000 clones, 70% to 75% seen once. Regarding this clone: Its antigen is not known.

General study results and limits: Reports indicated that the classifier achieved high specificity and sensitivity in diagnosing cytomegalovirus status. A later analysis found TCR association rates differed by HLA locus, highest for DRB1 and lowest for HLA-C. A prior analysis recorded that most TCR beta V segments were productive about 87% or about 30% of the time.

Healthy bone marrow donors supplied every sample. The gene calls are TRBV7-9 and TRBJ2-7, with 8 bases matching TRBD2. Sequencing input: PBMCs. The TCR was taken from a young man in good health and CMV-seronegative. Here the CDR3 reads CASSLKTSGIAGSSYEQYF. The CDR3 DNA is TGTGCCAGCAGCTTAAAGACCTCAGGGATAGCGGGGAGCTCCTACGAGCAGTACTTC.